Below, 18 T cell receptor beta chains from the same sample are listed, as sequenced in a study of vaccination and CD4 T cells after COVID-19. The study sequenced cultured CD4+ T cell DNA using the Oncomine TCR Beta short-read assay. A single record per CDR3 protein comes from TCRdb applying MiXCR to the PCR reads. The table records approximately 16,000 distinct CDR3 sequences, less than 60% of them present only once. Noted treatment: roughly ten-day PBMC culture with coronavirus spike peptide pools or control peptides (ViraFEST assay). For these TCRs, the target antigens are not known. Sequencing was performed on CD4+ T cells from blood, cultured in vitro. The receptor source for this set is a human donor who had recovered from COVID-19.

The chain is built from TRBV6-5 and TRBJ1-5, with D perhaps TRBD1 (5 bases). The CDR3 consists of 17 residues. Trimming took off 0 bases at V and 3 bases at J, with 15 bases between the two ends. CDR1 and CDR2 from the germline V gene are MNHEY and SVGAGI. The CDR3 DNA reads TGTGCCAGCAGTTACTCCGTTGGGGCTTTGGCCAATCAGCCCCAGCATTTT. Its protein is CASSYSVGALANQPQHF.

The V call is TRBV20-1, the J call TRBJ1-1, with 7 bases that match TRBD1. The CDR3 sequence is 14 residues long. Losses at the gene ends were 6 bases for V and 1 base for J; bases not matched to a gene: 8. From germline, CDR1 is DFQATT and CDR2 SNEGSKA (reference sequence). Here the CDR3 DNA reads TGCAGTGCCAGAACCGGGACAGCGAACACTGAAGCTTTCTTT. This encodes CSARTGTANTEAFF.

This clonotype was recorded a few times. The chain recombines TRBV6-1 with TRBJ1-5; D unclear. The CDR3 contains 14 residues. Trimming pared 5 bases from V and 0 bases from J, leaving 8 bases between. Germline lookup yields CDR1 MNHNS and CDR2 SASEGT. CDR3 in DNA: TGTGCCAGCAGTCGGTTGGATAGCAATCAGCCCCAGCATTTT. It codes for CASSRLDSNQPQHF.

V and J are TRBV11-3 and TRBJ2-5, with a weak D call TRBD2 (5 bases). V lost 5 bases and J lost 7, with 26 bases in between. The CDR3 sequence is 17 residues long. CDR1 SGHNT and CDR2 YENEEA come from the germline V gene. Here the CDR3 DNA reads TGTGCCAGCAGCCCCGCGAGGGCCGGCGGCTATTCCGGGACCCAGTACTTC. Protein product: CASSPARAGGYSGTQYF.

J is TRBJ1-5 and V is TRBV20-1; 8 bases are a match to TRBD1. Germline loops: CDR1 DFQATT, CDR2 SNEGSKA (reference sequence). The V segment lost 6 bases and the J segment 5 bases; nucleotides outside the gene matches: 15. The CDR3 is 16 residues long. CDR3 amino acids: CSAKDSGQGGYQPQHF. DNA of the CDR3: TGCAGTGCCAAAGATTCTGGACAGGGAGGGTATCAGCCCCAGCATTTT.

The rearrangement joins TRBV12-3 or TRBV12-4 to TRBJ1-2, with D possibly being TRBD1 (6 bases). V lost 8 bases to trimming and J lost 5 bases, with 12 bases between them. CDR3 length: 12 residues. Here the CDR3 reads CASGQLNYGYTF. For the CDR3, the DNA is TGTGCCAGCGGACAGTTGAATTATGGCTACACCTTC.

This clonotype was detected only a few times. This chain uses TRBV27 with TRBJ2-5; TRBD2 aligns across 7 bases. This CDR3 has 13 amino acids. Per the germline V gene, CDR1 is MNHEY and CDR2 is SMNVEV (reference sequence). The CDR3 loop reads CATSQRGTETQYF. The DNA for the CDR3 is TGTGCTACGAGTCAGCGGGGCACAGAGACCCAGTACTTC.

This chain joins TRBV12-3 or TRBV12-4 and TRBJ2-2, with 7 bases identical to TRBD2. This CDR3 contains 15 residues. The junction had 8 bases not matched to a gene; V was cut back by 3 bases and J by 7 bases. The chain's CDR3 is CASSFRAGVSGELFF. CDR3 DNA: TGTGCCAGCAGTTTTAGGGCGGGAGTAAGCGGGGAGCTGTTTTTT.

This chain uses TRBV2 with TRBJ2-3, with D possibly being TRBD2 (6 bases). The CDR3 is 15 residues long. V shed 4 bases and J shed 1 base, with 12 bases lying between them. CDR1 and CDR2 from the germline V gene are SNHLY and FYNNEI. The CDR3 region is CASSGLAARTDTQYF. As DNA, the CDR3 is TGTGCCAGCAGTGGCTTAGCGGCCCGCACAGATACGCAGTATTTT. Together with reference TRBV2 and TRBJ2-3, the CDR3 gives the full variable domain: EPEVTQTPSHQVTQMGQEVILRCVPISNHLYFYWYRQILGQKVEFLVSFYNNEISEKSEIFDDQFSVERPDGSNFTLKIRSTKLEDSAMYFCASSGLAARTDTQYFGPGTRLTVL.

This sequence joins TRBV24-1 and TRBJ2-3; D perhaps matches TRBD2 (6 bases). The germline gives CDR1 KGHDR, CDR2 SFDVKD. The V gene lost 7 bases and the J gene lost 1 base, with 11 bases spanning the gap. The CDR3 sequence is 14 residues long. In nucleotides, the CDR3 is TGTGCCACCAGCGTCGGGAGAGGCACAGATACGCAGTATTTT. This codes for CATSVGRGTDTQYF.

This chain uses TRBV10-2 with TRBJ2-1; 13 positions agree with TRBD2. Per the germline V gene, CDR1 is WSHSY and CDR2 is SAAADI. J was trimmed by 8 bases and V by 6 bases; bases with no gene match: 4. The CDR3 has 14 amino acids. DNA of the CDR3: TGCGCCAGCAGGACTAGCGGGAGGCACCATGAGCAGTTCTTC. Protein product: CASRTSGRHHEQFF.

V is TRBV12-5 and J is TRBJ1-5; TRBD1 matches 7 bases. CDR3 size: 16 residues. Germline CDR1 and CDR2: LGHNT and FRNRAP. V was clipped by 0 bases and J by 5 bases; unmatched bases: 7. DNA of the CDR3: TGTGCTAGTGGTTTGGTACTCGGGACAGCGGATCAGCCCCAGCATTTT. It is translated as CASGLVLGTADQPQHF.

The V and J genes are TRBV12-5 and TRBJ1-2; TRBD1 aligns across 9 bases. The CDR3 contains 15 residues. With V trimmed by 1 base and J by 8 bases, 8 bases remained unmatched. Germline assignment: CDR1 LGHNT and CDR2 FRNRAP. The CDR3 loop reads CASGLALGGQGGYTF. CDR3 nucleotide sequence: TGTGCTAGTGGTTTGGCCCTCGGGGGACAGGGCGGCTACACCTTC.

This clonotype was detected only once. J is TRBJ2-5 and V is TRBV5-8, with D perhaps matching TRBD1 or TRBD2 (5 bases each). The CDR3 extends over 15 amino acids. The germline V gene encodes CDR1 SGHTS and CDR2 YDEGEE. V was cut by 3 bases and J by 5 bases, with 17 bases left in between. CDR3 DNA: TGTGCCAGCAGCTCCGGGACGTACGGCAGGGAGACCCAGTACTTC. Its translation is CASSSGTYGRETQYF.

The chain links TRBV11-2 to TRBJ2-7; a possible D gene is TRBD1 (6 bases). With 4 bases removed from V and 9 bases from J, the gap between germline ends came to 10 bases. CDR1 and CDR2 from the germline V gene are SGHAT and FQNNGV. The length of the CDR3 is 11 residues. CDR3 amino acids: CASSYEQGQYF. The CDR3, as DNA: TGTGCCAGCAGCTACGAACAGGGGCAGTACTTC.

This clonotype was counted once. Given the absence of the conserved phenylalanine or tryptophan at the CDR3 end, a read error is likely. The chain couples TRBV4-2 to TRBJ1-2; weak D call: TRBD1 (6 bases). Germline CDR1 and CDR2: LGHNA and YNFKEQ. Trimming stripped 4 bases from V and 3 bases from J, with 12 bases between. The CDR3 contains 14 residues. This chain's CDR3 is CASSPYRADYGYTL. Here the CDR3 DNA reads TGTGCCAGCAGCCCGTACAGGGCCGACTATGGCTACACCTTA.

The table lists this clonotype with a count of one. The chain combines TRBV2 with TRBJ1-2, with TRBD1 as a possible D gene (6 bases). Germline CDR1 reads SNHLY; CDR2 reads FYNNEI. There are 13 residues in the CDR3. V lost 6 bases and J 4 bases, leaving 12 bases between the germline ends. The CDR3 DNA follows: TGTGCCAGCAGGGACAGATTAACCTATGGCTACACCTTC. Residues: CASRDRLTYGYTF.

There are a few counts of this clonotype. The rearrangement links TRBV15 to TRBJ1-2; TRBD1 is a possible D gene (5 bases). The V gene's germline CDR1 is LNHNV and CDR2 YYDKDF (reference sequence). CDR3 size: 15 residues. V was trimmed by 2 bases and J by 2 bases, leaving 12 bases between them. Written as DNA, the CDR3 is TGTGCCACCAGCAGACCGATGGACACGAACTATGGCTACACCTTC. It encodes CATSRPMDTNYGYTF. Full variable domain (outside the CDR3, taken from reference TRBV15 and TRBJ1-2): DAMVIQNPRYQVTQFGKPVTLSCSQTLNHNVMYWYQQKSSQAPKLLFHYYDKDFNNEADTPDNFQSRRPNTSFCFLDIRSPGLGDTAMYLCATSRPMDTNYGYTFGSGTRLTVV.